A selection of T cell receptor beta chains follows, all from one sample in a study of blood T cell repertoires in COVID-19. Measured with immunoSEQ multiplex PCR; TCRdb has only the in-frame clones, and not every one. There are roughly 480,000 clones in the sample; 75% to 90% occur only once, and around 0.95% lies in the top ten. The sample consisted of peripheral blood. Every receptor here comes from a man aged 18 to 35 with COVID-19, enrolled during active disease. The CDR3 runs from the conserved cysteine through the conserved F or W.

j_call,cdr3_length,v_call,cdr3_aa
TRBJ1-5,14,TRBV19,CASSEDRGWRPQHF
TRBJ2-3,15,TRBV2,CASSYRTSGADTQYF
TRBJ1-4,15,TRBV6-1,CASSEQTGFFEKLFF
TRBJ2-3,16,TRBV3-1/TRBV3-2,CASSQARGGGSDTQYF
TRBJ1-1,14,TRBV7-3,CASSAGQGNTEAFF
TRBJ2-3,15,TRBV9,CASSRLADRTDTQYF
TRBJ2-1,11,TRBV20-1,CSAIGGNEQFF
TRBJ2-2,18,TRBV10-3,CAISERLAGVDGTGELFF
TRBJ2-3,15,TRBV9,CASSVGAGEGDTQYF
TRBJ2-7,12,TRBV30,CAWSNGGYEQYF
TRBJ2-7,15,TRBV30,CAWSASSGIYYEQYF
TRBJ2-1,15,TRBV7-2,CASSYQGARMNEQFF